This T cell receptor beta chain derives from a study of Graves' ophthalmopathy and Graves' hyperthyroidism. Study overall: Stable hyperthyroidism meant no ophthalmopathy within 18 months of follow-up.

This clonotype was detected only a few times. The antigen is not known. TCR beta CDR3 regions were amplified from RNA transcripts. The first round was an RT-PCR with HTBI primers, and the second round was a multiplex PCR. TCRdb re-called the multiplex PCR reads through MiXCR, storing one row per CDR3 protein. This sample has around 1.1 million distinct CDR3 sequences, with 35% to 40% found just once. Patients were left out if they had other autoimmune diseases, uncontrolled infections, pregnancy or lactation. Study-wide results and caveats: Blood contained most expanded thyroid clonotypes exceeding 0.001 frequency.

This CDR3 spans 15 amino acids. In germline, CDR1 is LGHNA, CDR2 YSLEER. Trimming removed 4 bases from V and 1 base from J, with 13 bases in between. V is TRBV4-3 and J is TRBJ2-5, with D possibly being TRBD2 (6 bases). The specimen was peripheral blood or thyroid tissue (not recorded which). The receptor comes from an adult man with Graves' hyperthyroidism. CDR3 coding DNA: TGCGCCAGCAGCCGTAGGTCCGGGGGCCAAGAGACCCAGTACTTC. Translation gives CASSRRSGGQETQYF.